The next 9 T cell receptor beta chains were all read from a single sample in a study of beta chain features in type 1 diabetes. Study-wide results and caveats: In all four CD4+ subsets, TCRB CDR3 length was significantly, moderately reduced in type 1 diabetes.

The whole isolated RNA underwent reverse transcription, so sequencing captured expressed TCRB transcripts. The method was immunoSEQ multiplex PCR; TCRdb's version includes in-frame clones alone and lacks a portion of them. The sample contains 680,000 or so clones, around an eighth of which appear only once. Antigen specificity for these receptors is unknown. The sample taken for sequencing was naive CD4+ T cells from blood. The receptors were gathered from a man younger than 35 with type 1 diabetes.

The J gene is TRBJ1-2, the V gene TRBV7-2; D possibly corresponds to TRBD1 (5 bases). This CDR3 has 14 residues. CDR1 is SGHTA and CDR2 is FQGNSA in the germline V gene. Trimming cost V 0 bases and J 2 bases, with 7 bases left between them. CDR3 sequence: CASSLAGGNYGYTF. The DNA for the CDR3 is TGTGCCAGCAGCTTAGCGGGGGGGAACTATGGCTACACCTTC. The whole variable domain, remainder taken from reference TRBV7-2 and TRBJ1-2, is GAGVSQSPSNKVTEKGKDVELRCDPISGHTALYWYRQSLGQGLEFLIYFQGNSAPDKSGLPSDRFSAERTGGSVSTLTIQRTQQEDSAVYLCASSLAGGNYGYTFGSGTRLTVV.

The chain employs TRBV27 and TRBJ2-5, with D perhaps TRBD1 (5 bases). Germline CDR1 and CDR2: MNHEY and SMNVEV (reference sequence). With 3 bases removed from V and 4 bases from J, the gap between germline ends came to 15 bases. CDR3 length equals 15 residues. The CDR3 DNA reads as TGTGCCAGCAGTTTCTCCCAGGGATGGGGAGAGACCCAGTACTTC. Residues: CASSFSQGWGETQYF.

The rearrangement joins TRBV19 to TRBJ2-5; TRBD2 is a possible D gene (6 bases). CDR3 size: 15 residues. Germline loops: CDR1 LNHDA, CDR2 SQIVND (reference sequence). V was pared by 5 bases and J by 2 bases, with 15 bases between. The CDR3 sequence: CASSPTGTSQETQYF. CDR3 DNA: TGTGCCAGTAGTCCGACCGGGACTTCTCAAGAGACCCAGTACTTC.

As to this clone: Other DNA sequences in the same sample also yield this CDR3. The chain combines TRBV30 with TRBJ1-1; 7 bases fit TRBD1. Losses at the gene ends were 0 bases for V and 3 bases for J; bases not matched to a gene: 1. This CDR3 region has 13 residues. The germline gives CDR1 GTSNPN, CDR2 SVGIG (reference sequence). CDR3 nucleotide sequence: TGTGCCTGGAGTGTTCAGGGGGACACTGAAGCTTTCTTT. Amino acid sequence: CAWSVQGDTEAFF.

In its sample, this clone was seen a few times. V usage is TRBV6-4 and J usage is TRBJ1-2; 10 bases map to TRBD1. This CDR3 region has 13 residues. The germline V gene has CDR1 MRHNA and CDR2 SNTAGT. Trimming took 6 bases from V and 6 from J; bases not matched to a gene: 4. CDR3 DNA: TGTGCCAGCAGCCCCGGGACAGGGGATGGCTACACCTTC. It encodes CASSPGTGDGYTF.

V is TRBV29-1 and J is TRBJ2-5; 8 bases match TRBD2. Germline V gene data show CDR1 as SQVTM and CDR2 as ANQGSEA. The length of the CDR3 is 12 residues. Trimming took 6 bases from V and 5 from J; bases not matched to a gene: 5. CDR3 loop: CSVGGGLETQYF. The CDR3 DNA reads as TGCAGCGTGGGCGGGGGGCTTGAGACCCAGTACTTC.

CDR3 sequence: CASSFYGVNTEAFF. The CDR3 DNA follows: TGTGCCAGCAGCTTCTATGGTGTAAACACTGAAGCTTTCTTT. The chain joins TRBV7-9 to TRBJ1-1; D is uncertain. Trimming shortened V by 3 bases and J by 2 bases, and 10 bases separated the two germline ends. CDR1 is SEHNR, CDR2 FQNEAQ, per germline (reference sequence). The CDR3 consists of 14 residues.

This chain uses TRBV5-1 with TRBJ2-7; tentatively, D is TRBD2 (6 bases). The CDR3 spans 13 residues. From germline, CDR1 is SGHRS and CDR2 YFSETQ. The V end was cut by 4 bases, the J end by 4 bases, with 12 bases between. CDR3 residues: CASSRTEGYEQYF. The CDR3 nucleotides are TGCGCCAGCAGCCGAACGGAGGGGTACGAGCAGTACTTC.

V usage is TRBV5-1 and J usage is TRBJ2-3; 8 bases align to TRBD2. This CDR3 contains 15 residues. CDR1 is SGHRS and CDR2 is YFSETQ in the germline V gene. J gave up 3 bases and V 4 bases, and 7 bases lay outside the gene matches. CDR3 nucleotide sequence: TGCGCCAGCAGCACCGCGGGGGGCGAAACAGATACGCAGTATTTT. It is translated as CASSTAGGETDTQYF.